This T cell receptor (beta chain) was profiled in a study of tumor-infiltrating lymphocytes in localized non-small cell lung cancer. Study background: Patients included smokers and never-smokers with various histologies, some sampled after neoadjuvant chemotherapy. Tumor tissue and non-adjacent uninvolved lung came from each patient. Study findings and constraints: Each assay used a separate piece of the same tissue.

Clones were sequenced by immunoSEQ multiplex PCR, and TCRdb holds only the in-frame ones, with some missing. The sample gives some 1,600 clones, 35% to 40% of which show up once; approximately 15% is in the top ten. A word on this clone: What it binds is unknown.

Sequencing input: uninvolved lung tissue not adjacent to the tumor. This receptor was obtained from a human donor with non-small cell lung cancer.

The CDR3 DNA follows: TGCACCAGCAGCCAAGAACGAGAGGCTGGCGAGCAGTACTTC. Translation: CTSSQEREAGEQYF. V and J are TRBV1 and TRBJ2-7; TRBD2 is the table's D call, not checked against the DNA. TRBV1 counts as a pseudogene. The CDR3 is made up of 14 amino acids.